These 3 T cell receptor beta chains were sequenced from one sample in a study of blood T cell repertoires in COVID-19. Sequenced by immunoSEQ multiplex PCR; TCRdb stores in-frame clones only, minus some. The sample includes over 85,000 clones, 70% to 90% of them seen just once. The sequenced material came from peripheral blood. The source is a man between 60 and 70 years old with acute or convalescent COVID-19.

The rearrangement uses TRBV2 and TRBJ2-1, with TRBD2 identical over 11 bases. The junction had 3 bases not matched to a gene; V was cut back by 7 bases and J by 4 bases. This CDR3 has 14 residues. Germline V CDR1 and CDR2: SNHLY, FYNNEI. The CDR3 region is CASMRTSGYNEQFF. CDR3 nucleotide sequence: TGTGCCAGCATGCGGACTAGCGGGTACAATGAGCAGTTCTTC.

The chain joins TRBV5-6 to TRBJ1-1; D not certain. This CDR3 contains 15 residues. V lost 1 base, J lost 2 bases, and 12 bases lay in between. Germline lookup yields CDR1 SGHDT and CDR2 YYEEEE. CDR3 nucleotides: TGTGCCAGCAGCTTGCTCGGTCAAACTAACACTGAAGCTTTCTTT. The encoded protein is CASSLLGQTNTEAFF.

The CDR3 reads CASSGEPVYSVEQFF. CDR3 nucleotide sequence: TGTGCCAGCAGTGGGGAGCCGGTCTATTCGGTTGAGCAGTTCTTC. V and J are TRBV25-1 and TRBJ2-1, with TRBD2 as a possible D gene (5 bases). Germline assignment: CDR1 MGHDK and CDR2 SYGVNS. The CDR3 runs to 15 residues. Trimming left V 4 bases short and J 9 bases short, with 19 bases between.